This paragraph reports one T cell receptor (beta chain). The antigen remains undetermined. Using immunoSEQ multiplex PCR, the repertoire was profiled, and TCRdb retains in-frame clones only, with some absent. This sample has 70,000 to 100,000 clones; around 80% occur once, and the top ten carry 1.1%. This sample was taken from a study of OX40 agonist ivuxolimab in advanced cancers. Study background: With ivuxolimab, an agonistic anti-OX40 (CD134) antibody, patients were treated. There were three patients with partial responses, one having hepatocellular carcinoma and two cutaneous melanoma.

The CDR3 contains 14 residues. CDR1 is SGHRS and CDR2 is YFSETQ in the germline V gene. The trim removed 5 bases at V and 6 bases at J, leaving 6 bases unmatched. Points from the study as a whole: In the 0.1 to 3.0 mg/kg range, CD4+ and CD8+ blood T cells had expanded clonally by week 6. Among the lowest levels of clonal expansion were found in partial responders at 0.1-3.0 mg/kg.

J is TRBJ2-3 and V is TRBV5-1; TRBD2 aligns across 10 bases. The source is an adult with an advanced solid tumor such as melanoma, head and neck, liver or kidney cancer. The input for sequencing was CD4+ or CD8+ T cells sorted from blood, taken in a trial of the OX40 agonist ivuxolimab. The CDR3 sequence: CASRAGGPRDTQYF. The CDR3, as DNA: TGCGCCAGCAGAGCGGGGGGGCCGAGGGATACGCAGTATTTT.